The source of this T cell receptor beta chain is a study of shared clonotypes between healthy human individuals. Each sample came from a Caucasian adult donor living in Nashville, Tennessee. The run depth of the assay was deep. Every immunoSEQ plate was one replicate of a subset's evenly spread DNA. This table comes from immunoSEQ multiplex PCR, and its TCRdb copy is limited to in-frame clones, with some not included. The sample yields fewer than 1.8 million clones, roughly 98.5% seen once. Germline loops: CDR1 SEHNR, CDR2 FQNEAQ (reference sequence). The CDR3 covers 12 residues. The ends were cut back, 5 bases at V and 3 bases at J, with 6 bases in the middle. The table lists this clone with a count of one.

The source is a man younger than 40 in good health. Sequenced material: naive CD4+ T cells sorted from blood. The subset: CD45RA+ positively selected. The chain uses TRBV7-9 and TRBJ2-3; D may be TRBD1 (5 bases). The CDR3 protein is CASSRQTDTQYF. CDR3 coding DNA: TGTGCCAGCAGCCGACAGACAGATACGCAGTATTTT.